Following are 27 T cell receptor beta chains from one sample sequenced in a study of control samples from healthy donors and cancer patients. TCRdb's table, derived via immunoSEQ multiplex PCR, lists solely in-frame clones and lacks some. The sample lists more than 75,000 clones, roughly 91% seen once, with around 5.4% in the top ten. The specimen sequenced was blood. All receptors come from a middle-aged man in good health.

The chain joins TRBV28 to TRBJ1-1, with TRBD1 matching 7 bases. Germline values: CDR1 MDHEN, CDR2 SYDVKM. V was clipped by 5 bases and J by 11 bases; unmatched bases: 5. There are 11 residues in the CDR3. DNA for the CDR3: TGTGCCAGCAGTGACAGGGAAGTGGCTTTCTTT. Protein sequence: CASSDREVAFF.

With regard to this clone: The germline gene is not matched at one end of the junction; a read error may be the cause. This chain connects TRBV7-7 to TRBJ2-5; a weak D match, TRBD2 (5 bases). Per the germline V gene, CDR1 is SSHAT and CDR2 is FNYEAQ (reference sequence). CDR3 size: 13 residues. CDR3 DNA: TGTGCTAGCAGCTTCGTGAGGGAGGAGACCCAGTACTTC. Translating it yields CASSFVREETQYF.

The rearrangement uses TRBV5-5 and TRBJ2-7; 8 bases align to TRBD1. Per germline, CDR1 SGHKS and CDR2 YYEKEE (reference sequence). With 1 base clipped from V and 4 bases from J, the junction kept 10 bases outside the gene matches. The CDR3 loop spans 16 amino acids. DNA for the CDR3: TGTGCCAGCAGCTTGCACGGCGGCAGGGGGCAATACGAGCAGTACTTC. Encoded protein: CASSLHGGRGQYEQYF.

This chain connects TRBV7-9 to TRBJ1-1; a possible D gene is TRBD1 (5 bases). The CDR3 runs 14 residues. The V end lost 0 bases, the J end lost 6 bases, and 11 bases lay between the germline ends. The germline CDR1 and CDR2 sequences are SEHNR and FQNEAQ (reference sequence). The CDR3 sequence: CASSLAGGAAEAFF. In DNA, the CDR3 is TGTGCCAGCAGCTTAGCCGGGGGAGCTGCTGAAGCTTTCTTT.

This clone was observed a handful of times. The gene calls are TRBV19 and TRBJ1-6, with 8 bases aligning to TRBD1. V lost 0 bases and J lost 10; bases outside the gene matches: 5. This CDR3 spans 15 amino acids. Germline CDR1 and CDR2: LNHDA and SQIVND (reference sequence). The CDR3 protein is CASSIDPAGGSPLHF. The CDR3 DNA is TGTGCCAGTAGTATAGATCCGGCAGGGGGCTCACCCCTCCACTTT.

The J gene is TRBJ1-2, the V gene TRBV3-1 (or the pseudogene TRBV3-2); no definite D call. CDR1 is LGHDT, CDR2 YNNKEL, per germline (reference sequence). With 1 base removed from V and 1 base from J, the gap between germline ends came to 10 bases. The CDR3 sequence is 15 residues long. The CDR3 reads CASSQGVGINYGYTF. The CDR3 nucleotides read TGTGCCAGCAGCCAAGGGGTGGGAATTAACTATGGCTACACCTTC.

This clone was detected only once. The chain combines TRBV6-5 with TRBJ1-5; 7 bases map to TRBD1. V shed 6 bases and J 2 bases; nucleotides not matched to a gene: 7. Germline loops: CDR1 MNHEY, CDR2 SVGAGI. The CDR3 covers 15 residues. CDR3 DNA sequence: TGTGCCAGCAGAGACAGGGTGTCAGGCAATCAGCCCCAGCATTTT. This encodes CASRDRVSGNQPQHF.

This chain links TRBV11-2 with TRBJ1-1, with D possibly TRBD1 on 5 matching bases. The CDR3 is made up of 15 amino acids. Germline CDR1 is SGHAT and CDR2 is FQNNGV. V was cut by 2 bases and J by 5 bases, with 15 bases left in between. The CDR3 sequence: CASSLQGGALTEAFF. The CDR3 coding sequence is TGTGCCAGCAGCTTACAGGGTGGGGCTTTGACTGAAGCTTTCTTT.

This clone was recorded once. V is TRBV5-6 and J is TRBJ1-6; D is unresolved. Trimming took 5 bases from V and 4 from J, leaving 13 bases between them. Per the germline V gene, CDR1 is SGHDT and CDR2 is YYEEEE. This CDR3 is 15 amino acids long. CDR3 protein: CASRLSDLYNSPLHF. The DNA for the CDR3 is TGTGCCAGCAGGTTGTCCGACCTTTATAATTCACCCCTCCACTTT.

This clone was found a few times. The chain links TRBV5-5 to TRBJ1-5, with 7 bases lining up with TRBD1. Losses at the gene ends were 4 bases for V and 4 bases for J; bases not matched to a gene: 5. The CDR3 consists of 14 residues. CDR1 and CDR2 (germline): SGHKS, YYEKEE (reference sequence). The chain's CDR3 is CASSTQGGNQPQHF. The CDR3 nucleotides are TGTGCCAGCAGCACCCAGGGGGGAAATCAGCCCCAGCATTTT.

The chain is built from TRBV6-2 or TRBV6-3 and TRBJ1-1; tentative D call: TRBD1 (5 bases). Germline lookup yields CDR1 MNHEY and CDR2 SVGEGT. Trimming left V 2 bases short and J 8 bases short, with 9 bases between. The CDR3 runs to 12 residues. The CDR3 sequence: CASSYPDREAFF. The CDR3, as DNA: TGTGCCAGCAGTTACCCCGACAGAGAAGCTTTCTTT.

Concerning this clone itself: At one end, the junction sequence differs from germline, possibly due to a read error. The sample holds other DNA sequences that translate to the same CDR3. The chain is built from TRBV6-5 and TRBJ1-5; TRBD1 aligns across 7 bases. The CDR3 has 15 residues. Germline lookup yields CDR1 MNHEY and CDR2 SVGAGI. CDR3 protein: CASRQTGTSNQPQHF. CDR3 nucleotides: TGCGCCAGCCGCCAGACAGGGACTAGCAATCAGCCCCAGCATTTT.

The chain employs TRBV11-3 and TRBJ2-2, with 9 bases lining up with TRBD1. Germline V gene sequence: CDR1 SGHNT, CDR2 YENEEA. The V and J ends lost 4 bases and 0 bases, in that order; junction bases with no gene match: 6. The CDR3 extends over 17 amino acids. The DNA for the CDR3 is TGTGCCAGCAGCTCTTTTACAGGGGGCACGAACACCGGGGAGCTGTTTTTT. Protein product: CASSSFTGGTNTGELFF.

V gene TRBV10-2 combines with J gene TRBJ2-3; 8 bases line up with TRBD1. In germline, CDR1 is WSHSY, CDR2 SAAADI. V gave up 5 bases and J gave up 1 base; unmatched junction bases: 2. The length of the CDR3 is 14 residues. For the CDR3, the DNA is TGCGCCAGCAGTTCGGGACAGGGCACAGATACGCAGTATTTT. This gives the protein CASSSGQGTDTQYF.

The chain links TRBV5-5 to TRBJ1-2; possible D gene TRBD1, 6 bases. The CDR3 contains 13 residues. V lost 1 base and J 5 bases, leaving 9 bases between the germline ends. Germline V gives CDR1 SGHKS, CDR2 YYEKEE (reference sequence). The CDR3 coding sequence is TGTGCCAGCAGCTTGAGGGGGGGATATGGCTACACCTTC. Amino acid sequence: CASSLRGGYGYTF.

DNA of the CDR3: TGTGCCAGTAGTATAGAATCCCGCAGGCCCGGCTACACCTTC. Translation: CASSIESRRPGYTF. V usage is TRBV19 and J usage is TRBJ1-2; D gene uncertain. This CDR3 region has 14 residues. V lost 0 bases, J lost 8 bases, and 13 bases lay in between. Germline V gene data show CDR1 as LNHDA and CDR2 as SQIVND (reference sequence).

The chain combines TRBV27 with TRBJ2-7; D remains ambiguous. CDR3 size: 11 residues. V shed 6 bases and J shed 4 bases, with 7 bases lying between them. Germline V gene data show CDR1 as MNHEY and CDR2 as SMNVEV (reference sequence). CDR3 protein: CASSLGYEQYF. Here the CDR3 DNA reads TGTGCCAGCAGCTTGGGGTACGAGCAGTACTTC.

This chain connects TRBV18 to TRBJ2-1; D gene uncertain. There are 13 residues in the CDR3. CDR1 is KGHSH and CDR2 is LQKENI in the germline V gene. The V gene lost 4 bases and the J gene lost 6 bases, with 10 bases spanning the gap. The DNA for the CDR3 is TGTGCCAGCTCACTTAAAGGGTTCAATGAGCAGTTCTTC. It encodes CASSLKGFNEQFF. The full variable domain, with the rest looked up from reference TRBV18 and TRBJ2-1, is NAGVMQNPRHLVRRRGQEARLRCSPMKGHSHVYWYRQLPEEGLKFMVYLQKENIIDESGMPKERFSAEFPKEGPSILRIQQVVRGDSAAYFCASSLKGFNEQFFGPGTRLTVL.

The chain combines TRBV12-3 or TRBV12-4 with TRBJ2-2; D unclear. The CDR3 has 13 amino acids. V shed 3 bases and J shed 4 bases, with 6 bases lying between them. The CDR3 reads CASSFDPTGELFF. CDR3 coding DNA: TGTGCCAGCAGTTTTGACCCCACCGGGGAGCTGTTTTTT.

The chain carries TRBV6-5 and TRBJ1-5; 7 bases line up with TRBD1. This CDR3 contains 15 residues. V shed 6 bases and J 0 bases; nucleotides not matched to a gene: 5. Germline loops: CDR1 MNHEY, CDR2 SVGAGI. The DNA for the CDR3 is TGTGCCAGCAGGACAGGGCGTTATAGCAATCAGCCCCAGCATTTT. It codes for CASRTGRYSNQPQHF.

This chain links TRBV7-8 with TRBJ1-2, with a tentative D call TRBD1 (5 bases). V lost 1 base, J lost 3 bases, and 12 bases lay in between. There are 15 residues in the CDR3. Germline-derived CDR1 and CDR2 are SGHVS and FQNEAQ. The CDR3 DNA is TGTGCCAGCAGCTTAGAGGCACGGGGGGACTATGGCTACACCTTC. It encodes CASSLEARGDYGYTF.

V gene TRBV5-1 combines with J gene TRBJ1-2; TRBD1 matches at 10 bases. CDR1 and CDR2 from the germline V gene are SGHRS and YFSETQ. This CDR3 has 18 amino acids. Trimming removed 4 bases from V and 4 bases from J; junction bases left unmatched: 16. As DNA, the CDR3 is TGCGCCAGCAGCACCCGACCCGGGACAGGGGCCCTAGCCTATGGCTACACCTTC. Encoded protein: CASSTRPGTGALAYGYTF.

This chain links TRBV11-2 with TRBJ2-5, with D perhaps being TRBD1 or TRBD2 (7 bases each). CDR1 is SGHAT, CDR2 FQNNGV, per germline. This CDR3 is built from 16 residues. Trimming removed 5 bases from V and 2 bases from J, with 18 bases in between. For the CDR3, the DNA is TGTGCCAGCAGCACAGGGGAGGGGGGCATGCAAGAGACCCAGTACTTC. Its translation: CASSTGEGGMQETQYF.

The CDR3 region has the DNA TGTGCCAGCAGCCCCCGGGACAGGAGCACCGGGGAGCTGTTTTTT. Translated, it gives CASSPRDRSTGELFF. The chain links TRBV5-4 to TRBJ2-2; 8 nucleotides agree with TRBD1. Per germline, CDR1 SGHNT and CDR2 YYREEE (reference sequence). V lost 4 bases to trimming and J lost 4 bases; unmatched junction nucleotides: 6. CDR3 size: 15 residues.

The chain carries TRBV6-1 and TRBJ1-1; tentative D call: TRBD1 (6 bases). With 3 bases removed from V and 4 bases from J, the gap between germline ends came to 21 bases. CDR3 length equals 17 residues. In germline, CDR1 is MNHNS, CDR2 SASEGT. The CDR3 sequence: CASSEGPGGAAFTEAFF. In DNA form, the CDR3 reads TGTGCCAGCAGTGAGGGACCCGGGGGCGCGGCCTTCACTGAAGCTTTCTTT.

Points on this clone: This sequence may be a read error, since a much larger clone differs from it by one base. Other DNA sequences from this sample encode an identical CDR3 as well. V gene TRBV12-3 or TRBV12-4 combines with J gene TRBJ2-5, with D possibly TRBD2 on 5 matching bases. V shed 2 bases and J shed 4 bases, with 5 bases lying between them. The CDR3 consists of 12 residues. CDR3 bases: TGTGCCAGCAGTTTACGGGGAGAGACCCAGTACTTC. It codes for CASSLRGETQYF.

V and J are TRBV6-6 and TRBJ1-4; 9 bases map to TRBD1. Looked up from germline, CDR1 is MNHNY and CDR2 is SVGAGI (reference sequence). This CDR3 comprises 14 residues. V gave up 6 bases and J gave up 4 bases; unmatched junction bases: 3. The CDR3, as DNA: TGTGCCAGCAGAAAGGACAGGGGTAATGAAAAACTGTTTTTT. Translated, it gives CASRKDRGNEKLFF.